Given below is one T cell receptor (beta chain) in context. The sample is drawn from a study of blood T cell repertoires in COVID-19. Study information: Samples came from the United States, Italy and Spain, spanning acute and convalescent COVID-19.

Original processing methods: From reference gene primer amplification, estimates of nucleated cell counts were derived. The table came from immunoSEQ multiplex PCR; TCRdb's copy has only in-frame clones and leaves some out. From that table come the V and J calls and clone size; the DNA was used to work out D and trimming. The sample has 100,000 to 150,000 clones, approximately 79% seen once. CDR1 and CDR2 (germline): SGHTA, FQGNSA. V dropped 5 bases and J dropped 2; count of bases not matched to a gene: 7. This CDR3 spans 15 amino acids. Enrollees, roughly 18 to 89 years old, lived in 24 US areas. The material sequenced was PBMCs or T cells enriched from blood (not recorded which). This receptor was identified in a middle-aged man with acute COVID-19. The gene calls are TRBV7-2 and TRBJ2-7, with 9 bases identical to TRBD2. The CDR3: CASSPSAGGTYEQYF. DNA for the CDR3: TGTGCCAGCAGCCCATCAGCGGGAGGCACCTACGAGCAGTACTTC.